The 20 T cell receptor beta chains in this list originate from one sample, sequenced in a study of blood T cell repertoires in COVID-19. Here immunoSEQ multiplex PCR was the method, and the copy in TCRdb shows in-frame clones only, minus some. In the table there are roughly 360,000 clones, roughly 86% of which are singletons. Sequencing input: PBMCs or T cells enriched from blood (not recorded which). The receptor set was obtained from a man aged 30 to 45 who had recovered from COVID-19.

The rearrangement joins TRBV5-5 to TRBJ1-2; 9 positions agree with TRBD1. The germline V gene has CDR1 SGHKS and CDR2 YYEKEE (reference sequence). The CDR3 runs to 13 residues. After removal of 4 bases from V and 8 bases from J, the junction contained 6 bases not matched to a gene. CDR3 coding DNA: TGTGCCAGCAGCCCTGGGACAGGGAAAGGCTACACCTTC. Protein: CASSPGTGKGYTF.

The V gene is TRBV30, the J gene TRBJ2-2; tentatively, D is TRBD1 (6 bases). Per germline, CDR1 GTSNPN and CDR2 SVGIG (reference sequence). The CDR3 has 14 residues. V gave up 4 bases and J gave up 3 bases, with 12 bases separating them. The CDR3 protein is CAWNQDRYTGELFF. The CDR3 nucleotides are TGTGCCTGGAATCAGGACAGATACACCGGGGAGCTGTTTTTT.

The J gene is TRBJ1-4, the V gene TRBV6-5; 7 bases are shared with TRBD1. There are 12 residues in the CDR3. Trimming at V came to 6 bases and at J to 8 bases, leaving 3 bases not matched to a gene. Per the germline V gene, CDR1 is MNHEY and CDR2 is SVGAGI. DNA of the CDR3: TGTGCCAGCAGCTGGGACAGAGAAAAACTGTTTTTT. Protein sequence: CASSWDREKLFF.

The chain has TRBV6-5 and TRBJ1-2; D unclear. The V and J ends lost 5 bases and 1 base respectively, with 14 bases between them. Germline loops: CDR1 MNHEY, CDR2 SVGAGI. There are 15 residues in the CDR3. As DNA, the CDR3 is TGTGCCAGCAGTCCTAGACGGACTAATAACTATGGCTACACCTTC. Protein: CASSPRRTNNYGYTF.

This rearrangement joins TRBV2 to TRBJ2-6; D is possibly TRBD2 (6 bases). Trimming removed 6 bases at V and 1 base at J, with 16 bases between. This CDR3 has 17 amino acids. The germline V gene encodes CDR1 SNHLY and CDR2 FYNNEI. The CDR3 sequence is CASSPPTGESGANVLTF. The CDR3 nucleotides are TGTGCCAGCAGCCCTCCTACGGGGGAGTCTGGGGCCAACGTCCTGACTTTC.

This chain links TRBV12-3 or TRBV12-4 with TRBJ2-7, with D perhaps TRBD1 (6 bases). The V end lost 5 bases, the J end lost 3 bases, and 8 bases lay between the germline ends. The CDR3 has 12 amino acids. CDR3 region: CASSTGIYEQYF. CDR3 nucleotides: TGTGCCAGCAGTACAGGGATCTACGAGCAGTACTTC.

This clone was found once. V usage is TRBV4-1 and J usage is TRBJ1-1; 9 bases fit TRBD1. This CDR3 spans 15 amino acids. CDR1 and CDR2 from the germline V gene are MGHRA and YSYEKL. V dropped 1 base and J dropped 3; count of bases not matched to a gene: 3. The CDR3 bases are TGCGCCAGCAGCCAAGCGGGACAGGGTGACACTGAAGCTTTCTTT. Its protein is CASSQAGQGDTEAFF.

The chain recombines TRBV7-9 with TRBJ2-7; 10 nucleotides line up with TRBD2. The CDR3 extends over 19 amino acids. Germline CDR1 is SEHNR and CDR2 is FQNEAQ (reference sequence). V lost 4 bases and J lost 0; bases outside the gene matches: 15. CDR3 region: CASSSPRGSGGISSYEQYF. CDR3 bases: TGTGCCAGCAGCTCTCCCCGGGGTAGCGGGGGGATTTCCTCCTACGAGCAGTACTTC.

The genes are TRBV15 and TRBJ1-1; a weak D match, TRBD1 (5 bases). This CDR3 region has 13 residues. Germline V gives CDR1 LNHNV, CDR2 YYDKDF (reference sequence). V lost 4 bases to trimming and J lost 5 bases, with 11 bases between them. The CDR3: CATSILGGTEAFF. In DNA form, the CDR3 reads TGTGCCACCAGCATCCTGGGGGGAACTGAAGCTTTCTTT.

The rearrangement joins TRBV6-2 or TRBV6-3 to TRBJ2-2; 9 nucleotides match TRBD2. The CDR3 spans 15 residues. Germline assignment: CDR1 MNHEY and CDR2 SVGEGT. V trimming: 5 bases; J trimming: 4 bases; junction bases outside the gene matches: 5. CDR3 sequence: CASSDGTSLTGELFF. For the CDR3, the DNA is TGTGCCAGCAGTGACGGGACTAGCCTCACCGGGGAGCTGTTTTTT.

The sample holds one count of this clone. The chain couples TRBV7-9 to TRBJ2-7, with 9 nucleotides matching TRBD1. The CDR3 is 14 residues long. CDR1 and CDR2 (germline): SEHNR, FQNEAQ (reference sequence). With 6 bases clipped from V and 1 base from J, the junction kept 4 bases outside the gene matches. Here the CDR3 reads CASRSGTGSYEQYF. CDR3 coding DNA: TGTGCCAGCAGGTCCGGGACAGGGTCCTACGAGCAGTACTTC.

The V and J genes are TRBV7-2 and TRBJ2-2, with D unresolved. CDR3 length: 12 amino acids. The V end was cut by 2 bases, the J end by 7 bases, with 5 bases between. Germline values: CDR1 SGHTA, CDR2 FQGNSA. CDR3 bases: TGTGCCAGCAGCTTACTAGGCGGGGAGCTGTTTTTT. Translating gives CASSLLGGELFF. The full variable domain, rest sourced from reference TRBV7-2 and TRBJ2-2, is GAGVSQSPSNKVTEKGKDVELRCDPISGHTALYWYRQSLGQGLEFLIYFQGNSAPDKSGLPSDRFSAERTGGSVSTLTIQRTQQEDSAVYLCASSLLGGELFFGEGSRLTVL.

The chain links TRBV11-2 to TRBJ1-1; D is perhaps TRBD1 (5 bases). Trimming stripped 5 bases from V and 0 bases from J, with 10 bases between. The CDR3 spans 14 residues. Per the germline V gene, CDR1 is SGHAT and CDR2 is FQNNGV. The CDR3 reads CASSVDRLNTEAFF. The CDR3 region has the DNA TGTGCCAGCAGCGTTGACAGATTGAACACTGAAGCTTTCTTT.

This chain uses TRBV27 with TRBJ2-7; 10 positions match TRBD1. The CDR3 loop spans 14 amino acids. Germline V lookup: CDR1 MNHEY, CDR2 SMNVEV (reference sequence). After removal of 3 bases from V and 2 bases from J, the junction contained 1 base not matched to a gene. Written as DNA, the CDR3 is TGTGCCAGCAGTTTCGGGACAGGGGCCTACGAGCAGTACTTC. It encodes CASSFGTGAYEQYF.

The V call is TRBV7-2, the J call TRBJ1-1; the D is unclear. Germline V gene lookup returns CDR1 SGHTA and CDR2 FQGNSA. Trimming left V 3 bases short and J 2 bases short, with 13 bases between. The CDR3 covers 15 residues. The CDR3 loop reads CASSLTAGINTEAFF. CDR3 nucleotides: TGTGCCAGCAGCTTGACGGCGGGGATTAACACTGAAGCTTTCTTT. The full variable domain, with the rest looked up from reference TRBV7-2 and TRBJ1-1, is GAGVSQSPSNKVTEKGKDVELRCDPISGHTALYWYRQSLGQGLEFLIYFQGNSAPDKSGLPSDRFSAERTGGSVSTLTIQRTQQEDSAVYLCASSLTAGINTEAFFGQGTRLTVV.

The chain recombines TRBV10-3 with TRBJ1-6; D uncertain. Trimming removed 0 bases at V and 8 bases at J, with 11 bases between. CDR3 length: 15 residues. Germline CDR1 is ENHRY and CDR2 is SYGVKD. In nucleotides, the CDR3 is TGTGCCATCAGTGAGTCTGGGAGGTTCTATTCACCCCTCCACTTT. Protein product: CAISESGRFYSPLHF.

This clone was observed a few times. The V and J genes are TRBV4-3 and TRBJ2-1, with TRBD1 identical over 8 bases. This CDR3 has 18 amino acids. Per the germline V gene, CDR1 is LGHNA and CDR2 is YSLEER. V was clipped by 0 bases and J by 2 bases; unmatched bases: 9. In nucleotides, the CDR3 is TGCGCCAGCAGCCAAGAAGCTTCACGGACAGGGACCTACAATGAGCAGTTCTTC. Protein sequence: CASSQEASRTGTYNEQFF.

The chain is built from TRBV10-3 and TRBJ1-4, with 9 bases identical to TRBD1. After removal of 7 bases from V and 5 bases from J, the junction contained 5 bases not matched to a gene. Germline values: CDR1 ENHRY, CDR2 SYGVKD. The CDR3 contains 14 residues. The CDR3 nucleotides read TGTGCCATCAACGCGGGACAGGGAAATGAAAAACTGTTTTTT. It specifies CAINAGQGNEKLFF.

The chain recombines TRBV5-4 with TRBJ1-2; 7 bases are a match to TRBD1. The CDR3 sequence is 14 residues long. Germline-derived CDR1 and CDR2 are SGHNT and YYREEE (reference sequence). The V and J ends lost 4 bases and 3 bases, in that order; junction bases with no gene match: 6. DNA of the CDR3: TGTGCCAGCAGCCGAGGGGGCGCGGACTATGGCTACACCTTC. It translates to CASSRGGADYGYTF.

The CDR3: CASSFRGGPGDTQYF. The CDR3 region has the DNA TGTGCCAGCAGTTTCCGGGGGGGGCCGGGAGATACGCAGTATTTT. This sequence joins TRBV7-2 and TRBJ2-3, with 8 positions matching TRBD2. The trim removed 6 bases at V and 5 bases at J, leaving 10 bases unmatched. Germline V CDR1 and CDR2: SGHTA, FQGNSA. The CDR3 length is 15 residues.